Following are 8 T cell receptor beta chains from one sample sequenced in a study of read filtering for tumor transcriptome and immune sequencing. From around 0.4 ug of RNA, a library with molecular barcoded alpha/delta and beta/gamma adaptors was made. One entry per CDR3 protein, called by TCRdb with MiXCR from the reads. The sample has tens of thousands of distinct CDR3 sequences, roughly 19% seen once. Sequencing input: a population of CD138-negative cells sorted from bone marrow. These receptors all stem from a donor aged 40 or over with multiple myeloma.

This clonotype was recorded at least ten times. This chain links TRBV28 with TRBJ1-2; 7 positions agree with TRBD1. Germline-derived CDR1 and CDR2 are MDHEN and SYDVKM. This CDR3 is built from 15 residues. The junction had 11 bases not matched to a gene; V was cut back by 7 bases and J by 3 bases. CDR3 sequence reads: CASTTLTGLDYGYTF. In DNA, the CDR3 is TGTGCCAGCACAACCTTGACAGGGTTGGACTATGGCTACACCTTC.

Turning to this clonotype: This likely reflects a read error, since a far larger clone is one base away. V is TRBV7-2 and J is TRBJ2-1; 9 bases fit TRBD1. CDR1 and CDR2 from the germline V gene are SGHTA and FQGNSA. The J segment lost 0 bases and the V segment lost 4 bases, leaving 13 bases of the junction unmatched. The CDR3 has 19 residues. DNA of the CDR3: TGTGCCAGCAGCTCCATTACGGGACAGGGTGCGAACTCCTACAATGAGCAGTTCTTC. It codes for CASSSITGQGANSYNEQFF.

This clonotype has ten or more counts. The chain has TRBV6-6 and TRBJ2-1; unclear D gene. The V gene's germline CDR1 is MNHNY and CDR2 SVGAGI (reference sequence). This CDR3 has 14 residues. V was shortened by 10 bases and J by 4 bases, with 17 bases between the two germline ends. CDR3 bases: TGTGCCACCCAAAGAACGGTCTTATACAATGAGCAGTTCTTC. This translates into CATQRTVLYNEQFF.

The table lists this clonotype with many counts. The CDR3: CASSSWTTTTDTQYF. Written as DNA, the CDR3 is TGTGCCAGCAGCTCTTGGACTACCACCACAGATACGCAGTATTTT. The genes are TRBV7-2 and TRBJ2-3, with D possibly matching TRBD2 (6 bases). The V and J ends lost 4 bases and 2 bases respectively, with 13 bases between them. Germline CDR1 reads SGHTA; CDR2 reads FQGNSA. This CDR3 has 15 residues. The complete variable domain, with remaining parts taken from reference TRBV7-2 and TRBJ2-3, reads GAGVSQSPSNKVTEKGKDVELRCDPISGHTALYWYRQSLGQGLEFLIYFQGNSAPDKSGLPSDRFSAERTGGSVSTLTIQRTQQEDSAVYLCASSSWTTTTDTQYFGPGTRLTVL.

Ten or more counts support this clonotype. The chain joins TRBV12-3 or TRBV12-4 to TRBJ1-6; tentative D call: TRBD1 (6 bases). V was shortened by 6 bases and J by 6 bases, with 12 bases between the two germline ends. CDR3 size: 14 residues. CDR3 loop: CASSHTGINSPLHF. DNA of the CDR3: TGTGCCAGCAGCCACACAGGGATTAATTCACCCCTCCACTTT.

As for this clonotype: A much larger clone sits a single nucleotide away, making a read error possible. This chain connects TRBV24-1 to TRBJ1-4, with unresolved D. The germline CDR1 and CDR2 sequences are KGHDR and SFDVKD. CDR3 length: 14 residues. V lost 5 bases, J lost 3 bases, and 9 bases lay in between. The CDR3 nucleotides read TGTGCCACCAGTGTTACCGGGGCTAATGAAAAACTGTTTTTT. It yields the protein CATSVTGANEKLFF.

J is TRBJ1-1 and V is TRBV7-9; maybe TRBD1 (5 bases). V shed 2 bases and J shed 8 bases, with 9 bases lying between them. This CDR3 has 12 residues. Germline CDR1 is SEHNR and CDR2 is FQNEAQ (reference sequence). CDR3 sequence reads: CASSLMTDEAFF. In nucleotides, the CDR3 is TGTGCCAGCAGCTTAATGACAGACGAAGCTTTCTTT.

As to this clonotype: A junction boundary mismatches the germline segment, possibly from a read error. This rearrangement joins TRBV25-1 to TRBJ2-5; D might be TRBD2 (6 bases). The CDR3 contains 15 residues. CDR1 and CDR2 from the germline V gene are MGHDK and SYGVNS. CDR3 DNA: TGTGCCAGCAGTGAATTCGGAGGGGCCCAAGAGTCCCAGTACTTC. Its protein is CASSEFGGAQESQYF.